The 29 T cell receptor beta chains below were found in one sample sequenced in a study of blood T cell repertoires in COVID-19. Repertoires were generated with immunoSEQ multiplex PCR, while TCRdb's copy carries only in-frame clones and drops some. This table holds approximately 77,000 clones, roughly 90% found once. The sequenced sample consisted of peripheral blood. The receptors stem from a middle-aged man with active COVID-19.

The V and J genes are TRBV5-1 and TRBJ1-2; TRBD1 aligns across 7 bases. Germline values: CDR1 SGHRS, CDR2 YFSETQ. Trimming cost V 4 bases and J 5 bases; bases outside gene matches: 5. The CDR3 has 13 residues. CDR3 amino acids: CASSAGQPYGYTF. Written as DNA, the CDR3 is TGCGCCAGCAGCGCGGGACAGCCGTATGGCTACACCTTC.

The CDR3 loop is CASSQKATGRSYEQYF. CDR3 bases: TGTGCCAGCAGCCAAAAAGCGACAGGACGGAGCTACGAGCAGTACTTC. The rearrangement joins TRBV14 to TRBJ2-7; D is possibly TRBD1 (6 bases). Germline lookup yields CDR1 SGHDN and CDR2 FVKESK. Trimming pared 2 bases from V and 3 bases from J, leaving 17 bases between. The CDR3 covers 16 residues.

The chain couples TRBV5-4 to TRBJ2-2; 10 bases align to TRBD2. The germline V gene has CDR1 SGHNT and CDR2 YYREEE (reference sequence). V was pared by 3 bases and J by 1 base, with 3 bases of the junction left unmatched. The length of the CDR3 is 16 residues. The CDR3 nucleotides read TGTGCCAGCAGCTCAAAGCGGGAGGGGAACACCGGGGAGCTGTTTTTT. Amino acid sequence: CASSSKREGNTGELFF.

CDR3 bases: TGTGCCAGCAGCTTAGATAGTGGCGGGACCACCCGGGCTTACTTC. This encodes CASSLDSGGTTRAYF. The V call is TRBV7-9, the J call TRBJ2-7, with a tentative D call TRBD2 (6 bases). The V end lost 1 base, the J end lost 13 bases, and 23 bases lay between the germline ends. The CDR3 runs 15 residues. The germline gives CDR1 SEHNR, CDR2 FQNEAQ (reference sequence). The full variable domain, its missing parts supplied by reference TRBV7-9 and TRBJ2-7, is DTGVSQNPRHKITKRGQNVTFRCDPISEHNRLYWYRQTLGQGPEFLTYFQNEAQLEKSRLLSDRFSAERPKGSFSTLEIQRTEQGDSAMYLCASSLDSGGTTRAYFGPGTRLTVT.

CDR3 protein: CASSEYGEMGQFF. CDR3 in DNA: TGTGCCAGCAGTGAATATGGGGAGATGGGGCAGTTCTTC. The chain couples TRBV25-1 to TRBJ2-1; possible D gene TRBD2, 5 bases. Per the germline V gene, CDR1 is MGHDK and CDR2 is SYGVNS. There are 13 residues in the CDR3. V lost 0 bases, J lost 12 bases, and 12 bases lay in between.

This clone was recorded only once. The J gene is TRBJ2-1, the V gene TRBV10-1; 12 bases map to TRBD2. The CDR3 has 15 amino acids. With V trimmed by 6 bases and J by 8 bases, 8 bases remained unmatched. Germline V gene data show CDR1 as WNHNN and CDR2 as SYGVQD (reference sequence). The CDR3 is CASSEGGLAGHEQFF. The CDR3 DNA reads as TGCGCCAGCAGCGAAGGGGGACTAGCGGGTCATGAGCAGTTCTTC.

The chain links TRBV2 to TRBJ1-5; D ambiguous. Germline assignment: CDR1 SNHLY and CDR2 FYNNEI. CDR3 length: 13 amino acids. The V and J ends lost 8 bases and 4 bases respectively, with 12 bases between them. The CDR3 DNA sequence: TGTGCCAGCGCTAACAGCTTAAATCAGCCCCAGCATTTT. Its protein is CASANSLNQPQHF. The whole variable domain, filled in from reference TRBV2 and TRBJ1-5, reads EPEVTQTPSHQVTQMGQEVILRCVPISNHLYFYWYRQILGQKVEFLVSFYNNEISEKSEIFDDQFSVERPDGSNFTLKIRSTKLEDSAMYFCASANSLNQPQHFGDGTRLSIL.

The chain links TRBV6-1 to TRBJ2-7; 8 bases are shared with TRBD2. Germline values: CDR1 MNHNS, CDR2 SASEGT. Losses at the gene ends were 2 bases for V and 0 bases for J; bases not matched to a gene: 12. The CDR3 sequence is 18 residues long. Here the CDR3 reads CASSEPGSSGFLSYEQYF. In DNA form, the CDR3 reads TGTGCCAGCAGTGAACCGGGCTCTAGCGGGTTCCTCTCCTACGAGCAGTACTTC.

J is TRBJ2-2 and V is TRBV5-6, with 7 nucleotides matching TRBD1. Germline values: CDR1 SGHDT, CDR2 YYEEEE. This CDR3 has 15 residues. The trim removed 0 bases at V and 6 bases at J, leaving 5 bases unmatched. CDR3 sequence reads: CASSLGQGVPGELFF. CDR3 bases: TGTGCCAGCAGCTTGGGCCAGGGGGTCCCCGGGGAGCTGTTTTTT.

This clone was observed a single time. The genes are TRBV7-2 and TRBJ2-7, with 10 bases that match TRBD2. Germline CDR1 SGHTA, CDR2 FQGNSA. Losses at the gene ends were 4 bases for V and 6 bases for J; bases not matched to a gene: 12. The CDR3 runs 16 residues. Here the CDR3 reads CASSSTTSGVRGEQYF. The CDR3 coding sequence is TGTGCCAGCAGCTCGACCACTAGCGGGGTCCGGGGCGAGCAGTACTTC.

This clone occurred once. This chain connects TRBV7-2 to TRBJ2-7; D is unresolved. CDR3 length: 12 amino acids. Germline-derived CDR1 and CDR2 are SGHTA and FQGNSA. Trimming stripped 5 bases from V and 0 bases from J, with 5 bases between. CDR3 nucleotide sequence: TGTGCCAGCAGCCCACACTCCTACGAGCAGTACTTC. Amino acids: CASSPHSYEQYF.

The chain links TRBV7-9 to TRBJ2-2, with a possible D match to TRBD2 (5 bases). Germline values: CDR1 SEHNR, CDR2 FQNEAQ (reference sequence). CDR3 length: 13 residues. V was pared by 4 bases and J by 6 bases, with 9 bases between. CDR3 DNA: TGTGCCAGCAGCTCTGCGGGTGCCGGGGAGCTGTTTTTT. This translates into CASSSAGAGELFF.

The rearrangement joins TRBV30 to TRBJ1-6; D is possibly TRBD1 (6 bases). Trimming removed 5 bases at V and 9 bases at J, with 14 bases between. The CDR3 length is 13 residues. Germline V gene sequence: CDR1 GTSNPN, CDR2 SVGIG (reference sequence). In DNA, the CDR3 is TGTGCCTGGCAAGGGGGTGGGGGTTCACCCCTCCACTTT. Translated, it gives CAWQGGGGSPLHF.

The chain couples TRBV7-9 to TRBJ2-1; TRBD2 aligns across 10 bases. Germline CDR1 is SEHNR and CDR2 is FQNEAQ (reference sequence). The ends lost 3 bases at V and 2 bases at J; junction bases unmatched: 7. This CDR3 spans 17 amino acids. The CDR3 coding sequence is TGTGCCAGCAGCTTCCCTAGCGGGGGCCTTCCCTACAATGAGCAGTTCTTC. Its protein is CASSFPSGGLPYNEQFF. Drawing the rest from reference TRBV7-9 and TRBJ2-1, the complete variable domain is DTGVSQNPRHKITKRGQNVTFRCDPISEHNRLYWYRQTLGQGPEFLTYFQNEAQLEKSRLLSDRFSAERPKGSFSTLEIQRTEQGDSAMYLCASSFPSGGLPYNEQFFGPGTRLTVL.

The chain links TRBV5-1 to TRBJ2-1; the match to TRBD2 covers 12 bases. This CDR3 is 15 amino acids long. The germline V gene has CDR1 SGHRS and CDR2 YFSETQ. Losses at the gene ends were 7 bases for V and 4 bases for J; bases not matched to a gene: 6. The CDR3 bases are TGCGCCAGCCGGACAACTAGCGGGGGGTACAATGAGCAGTTCTTC. Its translation is CASRTTSGGYNEQFF.

This clone was observed a handful of times. The chain links TRBV9 to TRBJ2-7; TRBD2 aligns across 12 bases. V shed 1 base and J 3 bases; nucleotides not matched to a gene: 5. CDR1 and CDR2 (germline): SGDLS, YYNGEE. This CDR3 has 16 amino acids. The CDR3 sequence: CASSVSGLAGNYEQYF. CDR3 DNA sequence: TGTGCCAGCAGCGTATCAGGACTAGCGGGGAACTACGAGCAGTACTTC.

The chain is built from TRBV9 and TRBJ1-2, with D tentatively TRBD1 (6 bases). V was pared by 3 bases and J by 0 bases, with 12 bases between. The CDR3 sequence is 15 residues long. Germline values: CDR1 SGDLS, CDR2 YYNGEE. The CDR3, as DNA: TGTGCCAGCAGCGCCCCACAGGGCCCTAACTATGGCTACACCTTC. This codes for CASSAPQGPNYGYTF.

The rearrangement links TRBV28 to TRBJ1-5, with D possibly matching TRBD1 (5 bases). The V gene's germline CDR1 is MDHEN and CDR2 SYDVKM. Trimming pared 2 bases from V and 1 base from J, leaving 6 bases between. This CDR3 comprises 14 residues. CDR3 bases: TGTGCCAGCAGTTTACCAGGGAGCAATCAGCCCCAGCATTTT. It encodes CASSLPGSNQPQHF.

The V call is TRBV5-5, the J call TRBJ2-3, with D possibly TRBD1 on 6 matching bases. The length of the CDR3 is 15 residues. The V gene's germline CDR1 is SGHKS and CDR2 YYEKEE (reference sequence). V was pared by 1 base and J by 2 bases, with 11 bases between. CDR3 amino acids: CASSLKDSHTDTQYF. In DNA, the CDR3 is TGTGCCAGCAGCTTGAAGGACAGCCACACAGATACGCAGTATTTT.

The chain couples TRBV11-2 to TRBJ2-1; TRBD2 matches 7 bases. The ends lost 6 bases at V and 7 bases at J; junction bases unmatched: 24. Germline-derived CDR1 and CDR2 are SGHAT and FQNNGV. This CDR3 spans 19 amino acids. The CDR3 spells CASRLGLAVVEDGYNEQFF. CDR3 sequence (DNA): TGTGCCAGCAGGCTCGGGCTAGCGGTGGTTGAGGACGGATATAATGAGCAGTTCTTC. Using reference TRBV11-2 and TRBJ2-1 for the parts outside the CDR3, the full variable domain is EAGVAQSPRYKIIEKRQSVAFWCNPISGHATLYWYQQILGQGPKLLIQFQNNGVVDDSQLPKDRFSAERLKGVDSTLKIQPAKLEDSAVYLCASRLGLAVVEDGYNEQFFGPGTRLTVL.

The rearrangement links TRBV3-1 (or the pseudogene TRBV3-2) to TRBJ2-1, with D possibly being TRBD1 (6 bases). With 1 base removed from V and 4 bases from J, the gap between germline ends came to 11 bases. There are 15 residues in the CDR3. The germline gives CDR1 LGHDT, CDR2 YNNKEL (reference sequence). This chain's CDR3 is CASSQAGTTYNEQFF. The CDR3 DNA reads as TGTGCCAGCAGCCAAGCCGGGACAACATACAATGAGCAGTTCTTC.

This clone appeared a few times. The V call is TRBV27, the J call TRBJ2-6; D remains unclear. Germline CDR1 is MNHEY and CDR2 is SMNVEV (reference sequence). The ends were cut back, 4 bases at V and 0 bases at J, with 7 bases in the middle. The CDR3 consists of 15 residues. The CDR3 bases are TGTGCCAGCAGTTCGGTGAGCTCTGGGGCCAACGTCCTGACTTTC. This encodes CASSSVSSGANVLTF.

V is TRBV5-1 and J is TRBJ2-1, with 7 positions matching TRBD1. Germline V lookup: CDR1 SGHRS, CDR2 YFSETQ. The CDR3 is 15 amino acids. Trimming removed 4 bases from V and 1 base from J; junction bases left unmatched: 5. The CDR3 protein is CASSPRDSSYNEQFF. The CDR3, as DNA: TGCGCCAGCAGCCCTCGGGACAGTTCCTACAATGAGCAGTTCTTC.

This clone was counted once. The rearrangement uses TRBV28 and TRBJ2-7, with D possibly TRBD2 on 7 matching bases. The germline V and J ends were trimmed by 7 bases and 0 bases, with 16 bases remaining between them. The CDR3 runs to 15 residues. In germline, CDR1 is MDHEN, CDR2 SYDVKM. CDR3 bases: TGTGCCAGCAACGCCCCAGGGGAGGGCTCCTACGAGCAGTACTTC. This sequence encodes CASNAPGEGSYEQYF.

The chain carries TRBV5-1 and TRBJ2-1; perhaps TRBD1 as D (6 bases). V dropped 2 bases and J dropped 10 bases, with 7 bases sitting between them. This CDR3 spans 11 amino acids. CDR1 is SGHRS and CDR2 is YFSETQ in the germline V gene. The CDR3 loop is CASSFTGEQFF. In nucleotides, the CDR3 is TGCGCCAGCAGCTTCACAGGGGAGCAGTTCTTC.

The V call is TRBV21-1, the J call TRBJ2-7; the table gives TRBD1 as D, unverified against the DNA. TRBV21-1 is a known pseudogene. The CDR3 length is 14 residues. DNA of the CDR3: TGTGCCAGCACCACGGGACAGGGGGCATACGAGCAGTACTTC. Protein sequence: CASTTGQGAYEQYF.

The V and J genes are TRBV9 and TRBJ2-2; tentatively, D is TRBD1 (6 bases). Germline V CDR1 and CDR2: SGDLS, YYNGEE. Trimming removed 0 bases at V and 7 bases at J, with 13 bases between. CDR3 length equals 15 residues. The CDR3 protein is CASSVVPGASGELFF. The CDR3, as DNA: TGTGCCAGCAGCGTAGTGCCAGGGGCTAGCGGGGAGCTGTTTTTT.

The chain employs TRBV7-3 and TRBJ2-3; TRBD2 might be the D (5 bases). This CDR3 contains 16 residues. CDR1 and CDR2 (germline): SGHTA, FQGTGA. V shed 1 base and J shed 1 base, with 12 bases lying between them. CDR3 region: CASSLMGAAGTDTQYF. The CDR3 nucleotides read TGTGCCAGCAGCTTAATGGGAGCGGCAGGCACAGATACGCAGTATTTT.

This rearrangement joins TRBV6-5 to TRBJ2-7; 7 bases fit TRBD1. Germline V gene data show CDR1 as MNHEY and CDR2 as SVGAGI. CDR3 length: 15 residues. The V and J ends lost 0 bases and 3 bases, in that order; junction bases with no gene match: 5. The CDR3 spells CASSYSRQGVYEQYF. CDR3 coding DNA: TGTGCCAGCAGTTACTCGAGACAGGGTGTCTACGAGCAGTACTTC.